This T cell receptor beta chain comes out of a study of T and B cells in COVID-19 patients. In the study overall: Of more than 19 active-infection patients, 12 were critically ill with mechanical ventilation or extracorporeal membrane oxygenation. Of some 21 active-infection patients, 18 carried comorbidities linked to unfavorable COVID-19 outcome.

Regarding the study as a whole: Blood from mildly ill patients while symptomatic, and early samples from severe cases, were scarce.

TRB was amplified from about 250-500 ng of blood genomic DNA. Multiplex PCR with BIOMED2 TRB-A/B primer pools amplified TRB rearrangements. In TCRdb, the multiplex PCR reads were re-called with MiXCR into one record per CDR3 protein. The table shows roughly 12,000 distinct CDR3 sequences, with approximately 31% occurring only once. Details on this clonotype: Its antigen is still unknown.

The CDR3 has 15 residues. Trimming removed 2 bases from V and 9 bases from J, with 20 bases in between. The chain combines TRBV12-3 or TRBV12-4 with TRBJ2-7, with D maybe TRBD2 (5 bases). The sequence derives from a human donor who had recovered from COVID-19. Sequenced sample: blood. In DNA form, the CDR3 reads TGTGCCAGCAGTTTAAGATCCGGGTCCCAGGCGGGGCAGTACTTC. It specifies CASSLRSGSQAGQYF.